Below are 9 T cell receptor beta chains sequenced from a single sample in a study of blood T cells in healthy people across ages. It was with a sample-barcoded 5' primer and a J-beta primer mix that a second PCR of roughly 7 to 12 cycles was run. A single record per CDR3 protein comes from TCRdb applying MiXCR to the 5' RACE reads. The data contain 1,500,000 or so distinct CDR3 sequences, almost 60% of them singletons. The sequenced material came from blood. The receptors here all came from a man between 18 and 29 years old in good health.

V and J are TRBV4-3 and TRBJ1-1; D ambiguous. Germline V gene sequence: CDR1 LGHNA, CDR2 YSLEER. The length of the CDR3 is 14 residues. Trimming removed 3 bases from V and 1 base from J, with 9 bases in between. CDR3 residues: CASSHYRGNTEAFF. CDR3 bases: TGCGCCAGCAGCCATTACAGAGGGAACACTGAAGCTTTCTTT.

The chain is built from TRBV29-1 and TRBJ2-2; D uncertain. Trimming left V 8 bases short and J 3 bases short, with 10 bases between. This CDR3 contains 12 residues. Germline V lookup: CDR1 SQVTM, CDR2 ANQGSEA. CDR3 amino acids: CSTTWDTGELFF. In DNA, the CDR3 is TGCAGCACTACCTGGGACACCGGGGAGCTGTTTTTT.

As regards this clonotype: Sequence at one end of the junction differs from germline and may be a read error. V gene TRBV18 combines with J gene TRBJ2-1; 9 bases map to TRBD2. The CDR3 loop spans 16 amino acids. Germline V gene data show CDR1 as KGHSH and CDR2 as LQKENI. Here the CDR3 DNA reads TGTGCCAGCTCACTAGCGGGAGCCAGCTCCCACAATGAGCAGTTCTTC. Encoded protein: CASSLAGASSHNEQFF.

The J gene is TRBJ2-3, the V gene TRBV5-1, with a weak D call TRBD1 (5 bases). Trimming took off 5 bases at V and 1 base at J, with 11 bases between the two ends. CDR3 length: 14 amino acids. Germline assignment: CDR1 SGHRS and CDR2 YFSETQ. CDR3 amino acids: CASSWQGGTDTQYF. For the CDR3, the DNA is TGCGCCAGCAGTTGGCAGGGTGGCACAGATACGCAGTATTTT.

In DNA form, the CDR3 reads TGTGCCAGCAGCTTAAATTCGGGAGCCAAAAACATTCAGTACTTC. This encodes CASSLNSGAKNIQYF. The rearrangement links TRBV7-2 to TRBJ2-4, with D unresolved. The CDR3 consists of 15 residues. V lost 2 bases and J lost 0, with 8 bases in between. Germline V lookup: CDR1 SGHTA, CDR2 FQGNSA.

The CDR3 DNA follows: TGCAGTGCTAGCCGCGGGGGTGACTACAATGAGCAGTTCTTC. Residues: CSASRGGDYNEQFF. V and J are TRBV20-1 and TRBJ2-1, with TRBD2 matching 7 bases. There are 14 residues in the CDR3. Germline CDR1 is DFQATT and CDR2 is SNEGSKA (reference sequence). Trimming removed 3 bases from V and 3 bases from J; junction bases left unmatched: 5.

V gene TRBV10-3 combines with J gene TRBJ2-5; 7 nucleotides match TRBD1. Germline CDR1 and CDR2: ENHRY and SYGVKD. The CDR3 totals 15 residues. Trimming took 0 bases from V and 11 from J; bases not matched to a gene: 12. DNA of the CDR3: TGTGCCATCAGTGAGTCGACAGGGCAGTCGGAAGAACAGTACTTC. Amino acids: CAISESTGQSEEQYF.

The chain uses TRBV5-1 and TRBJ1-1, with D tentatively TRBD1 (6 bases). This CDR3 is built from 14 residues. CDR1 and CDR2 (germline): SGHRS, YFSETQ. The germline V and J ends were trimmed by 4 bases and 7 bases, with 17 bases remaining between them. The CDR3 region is CASSPTQGSVEAFF. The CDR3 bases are TGCGCCAGCAGCCCAACACAGGGCTCGGTTGAAGCTTTCTTT.

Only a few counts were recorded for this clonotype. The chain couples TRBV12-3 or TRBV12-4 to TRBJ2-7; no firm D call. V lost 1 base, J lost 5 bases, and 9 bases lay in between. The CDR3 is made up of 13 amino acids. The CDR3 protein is CASSLGGVNEQYF. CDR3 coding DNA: TGTGCCAGCAGTTTAGGTGGGGTTAACGAGCAGTACTTC.